One and the same sample provided the 32 T cell receptor beta chains below, sequenced in a study of T-cell memory formation after mild COVID-19. TCRdb re-analysed the 5' RACE reads in MiXCR, keeping a single row per CDR3 protein. The table includes about 470,000 distinct CDR3 sequences, about 20% detected once. The specimen was PBMCs or a T cell subset sorted from them (not recorded which). These TCRs come from an adult woman who had mild COVID-19 (a few samples of this study predate the infection). Cell type and time point are not known.

This clonotype was detected only a few times. The gene calls are TRBV20-1 and TRBJ1-1; D perhaps matches TRBD1 (6 bases). In germline, CDR1 is DFQATT, CDR2 SNEGSKA (reference sequence). V was cut by 5 bases and J by 2 bases, with 15 bases left in between. This CDR3 spans 14 amino acids. The CDR3 DNA reads as TGCAGTGCTGGGGAAGGGGGACACAACACTGAAGCTTTCTTT. Protein product: CSAGEGGHNTEAFF.

The sample holds a few counts of this clonotype. The chain employs TRBV5-1 and TRBJ2-2; 8 positions agree with TRBD2. Losses at the gene ends were 1 base for V and 1 base for J; bases not matched to a gene: 3. The CDR3 has 16 residues. Germline values: CDR1 SGHRS, CDR2 YFSETQ. The CDR3 nucleotides read TGCGCCAGCAGCTTGTCCAGCGGGGGGAACACCGGGGAGCTGTTTTTT. Its translation: CASSLSSGGNTGELFF.

V gene TRBV20-1 combines with J gene TRBJ2-3; 16 nucleotides align to TRBD2. The CDR3 covers 15 residues. V was pared by 5 bases and J by 2 bases, with 1 base of the junction left unmatched. CDR1 is DFQATT, CDR2 SNEGSKA, per germline (reference sequence). The CDR3 region is CSAGTSGGATDTQYF. CDR3 nucleotide sequence: TGCAGTGCTGGGACTAGCGGGGGGGCCACAGATACGCAGTATTTT.

This clonotype has just a few counts. The genes are TRBV11-3 and TRBJ1-1; maybe TRBD1 (5 bases). Germline CDR1 SGHNT, CDR2 YENEEA. Trimming took off 7 bases at V and 0 bases at J, with 15 bases between the two ends. This CDR3 has 15 amino acids. Here the CDR3 reads CASTPPGAMNTEAFF. The CDR3 nucleotides are TGTGCCAGCACCCCCCCCGGGGCCATGAACACTGAAGCTTTCTTT.

The V call is TRBV6-2 or TRBV6-3, the J call TRBJ2-5, with D possibly being TRBD2 (7 bases). The CDR3 covers 15 residues. CDR1 is MNHEY, CDR2 SVGEGT, per germline. V was cut by 7 bases and J by 1 base, with 16 bases left in between. CDR3 in DNA: TGTGCCAGCAACCCGGAGCGGGACACCCAAGAGACCCAGTACTTC. Translation: CASNPERDTQETQYF.

This chain links TRBV29-1 with TRBJ1-5; D is uncertain. This CDR3 comprises 13 residues. In germline, CDR1 is SQVTM, CDR2 ANQGSEA. The V gene lost 4 bases and the J gene lost 4 bases, with 11 bases spanning the gap. CDR3 DNA: TGCAGCGTTGCCCCAGATGGGAATCAGCCCCAGCATTTT. This translates into CSVAPDGNQPQHF.

This clonotype was observed a handful of times. The chain uses TRBV18 and TRBJ1-1; 10 bases fit TRBD1. CDR3 length equals 16 residues. J lost 4 bases, V lost 2 bases, and 7 bases had no gene match. CDR1 and CDR2 from the germline V gene are KGHSH and LQKENI. CDR3 nucleotide sequence: TGTGCCAGCTCACCAAGGACAGGGGGACGGGGCACTGAAGCTTTCTTT. Its protein is CASSPRTGGRGTEAFF.

The chain recombines TRBV7-8 with TRBJ1-5; D gene ambiguous. Trimming cost V 4 bases and J 6 bases, with 10 bases left between them. The CDR3 extends over 13 amino acids. CDR1 SGHVS and CDR2 FQNEAQ come from the germline V gene. CDR3 sequence reads: CASSSHAFQPQHF. In DNA, the CDR3 is TGTGCCAGCAGCTCTCACGCTTTTCAGCCCCAGCATTTT.

This clonotype has just a few counts. The chain combines TRBV7-9 with TRBJ2-2; D is unclear. Germline CDR1 SEHNR, CDR2 FQNEAQ (reference sequence). The CDR3 is made up of 14 amino acids. V was shortened by 6 bases and J by 4 bases, with 12 bases between the two germline ends. CDR3 coding DNA: TGTGCCAGCAGTTTACCGCGGTTCACCGGGGAGCTGTTTTTT. Amino acid sequence: CASSLPRFTGELFF.

Only a few counts were recorded for this clonotype. The J gene is TRBJ2-7, the V gene TRBV5-4; 10 bases match TRBD1. Germline CDR1 SGHNT, CDR2 YYREEE (reference sequence). V shed 2 bases and J 2 bases; nucleotides not matched to a gene: 10. This CDR3 region has 17 residues. The CDR3 reads CASSFLPGTGETYEQYF. CDR3 nucleotide sequence: TGTGCCAGCAGCTTTCTCCCCGGGACAGGGGAGACCTACGAGCAGTACTTC.

V usage is TRBV7-9 and J usage is TRBJ1-4; D unresolved. The CDR3 covers 14 residues. The germline V gene encodes CDR1 SEHNR and CDR2 FQNEAQ (reference sequence). V was shortened by 7 bases and J by 0 bases, with 9 bases between the two germline ends. DNA for the CDR3: TGTGCCAGCATCCCGGATGCAACTAATGAAAAACTGTTTTTT. Translated: CASIPDATNEKLFF.

This clonotype was counted between two and nine times. V gene TRBV4-1 combines with J gene TRBJ1-5; D unclear. Trimming took 5 bases from V and 6 from J, leaving 11 bases between them. Germline CDR1 is MGHRA and CDR2 is YSYEKL. The CDR3 is 13 residues long. The CDR3 sequence: CASSGLRTQPQHF. The DNA of the CDR3 is TGCGCCAGCAGCGGCTTACGGACTCAGCCCCAGCATTTT.

This clonotype was found a few times. The genes are TRBV29-1 and TRBJ1-1; no clear D gene. CDR3 size: 13 residues. Germline V lookup: CDR1 SQVTM, CDR2 ANQGSEA. Trimming took 3 bases from V and 12 from J, leaving 20 bases between them. The CDR3 DNA is TGCAGCGTTGAGGTGGGAAGTGTTGGCAGGACTTTCTTT. Translation: CSVEVGSVGRTFF. Supplemented by reference TRBV29-1 and TRBJ1-1, the full variable domain reads SAVISQKPSRDICQRGTSLTIQCQVDSQVTMMFWYRQQPGQSLTLIATANQGSEATYESGFVIDKFPISRPNLTFSTLTVSNMSPEDSSIYLCSVEVGSVGRTFFGQGTRLTVV.

This clonotype was seen only a few times. The chain combines TRBV6-6 with TRBJ2-5; D is unresolved. CDR3 length: 14 amino acids. The V end was cut by 0 bases, the J end by 5 bases, with 10 bases between. The germline gives CDR1 MNHNY, CDR2 SVGAGI (reference sequence). CDR3 in DNA: TGTGCCAGCAGTTACTCCATTCTGACGGAGACCCAGTACTTC. This translates into CASSYSILTETQYF.

This clonotype has a handful of counts. The chain uses TRBV7-9 and TRBJ2-7, with D perhaps matching TRBD1 (7 bases). Germline CDR1 is SEHNR and CDR2 is FQNEAQ (reference sequence). V was trimmed by 8 bases and J by 0 bases, leaving 14 bases between them. The CDR3 is 14 amino acids. The CDR3 nucleotides read TGTGCCAGCGGAATGCAGGGGGGCTCCTACGAGCAGTACTTC. Protein product: CASGMQGGSYEQYF.

The chain recombines TRBV6-2 or TRBV6-3 with TRBJ2-1; 13 bases match TRBD2. Trimming removed 0 bases from V and 6 bases from J; junction bases left unmatched: 5. Germline CDR1 and CDR2: MNHEY and SVGEGT. The CDR3 has 17 amino acids. In DNA, the CDR3 is TGTGCCAGCAGTTACTCCCGACTAGCGGGAGGCTTCAATGAGCAGTTCTTC. It translates to CASSYSRLAGGFNEQFF.

This clonotype appeared many times. The rearrangement uses TRBV15 and TRBJ2-2, with D perhaps assigned TRBD1 or TRBD2 (5 bases each). CDR1 and CDR2 from the germline V gene are LNHNV and YYDKDF (reference sequence). This CDR3 contains 16 residues. The germline V and J ends were trimmed by 3 bases and 3 bases, with 14 bases remaining between them. CDR3: CATSSPGQGDTGELFF. The CDR3 DNA is TGTGCCACCAGCAGCCCGGGGCAGGGAGACACCGGGGAGCTGTTTTTT. Full variable domain (rest looked up from reference TRBV15 and TRBJ2-2): DAMVIQNPRYQVTQFGKPVTLSCSQTLNHNVMYWYQQKSSQAPKLLFHYYDKDFNNEADTPDNFQSRRPNTSFCFLDIRSPGLGDTAMYLCATSSPGQGDTGELFFGEGSRLTVL.

This clonotype appeared a single time. The genes are TRBV6-1 and TRBJ1-2, with D possibly matching TRBD1 (5 bases). Trimming took off 8 bases at V and 4 bases at J, with 20 bases between the two ends. Germline V gives CDR1 MNHNS, CDR2 SASEGT. This CDR3 is 15 amino acids long. The DNA of the CDR3 is TGTGCCAGCGTCGTAAATCGGGGCGCAATCTATGGCTACACCTTC. It specifies CASVVNRGAIYGYTF.

The sample holds a few counts of this clonotype. The CDR3 coding sequence is TGCAGCGTTGGACAGGGGATAGCCATGAACACTGAAGCTTTCTTT. It translates to CSVGQGIAMNTEAFF. The chain recombines TRBV29-1 with TRBJ1-1; 8 bases map to TRBD1. CDR1 is SQVTM and CDR2 is ANQGSEA in the germline V gene. The CDR3 totals 15 residues. The V segment lost 4 bases and the J segment 0 bases; nucleotides outside the gene matches: 7.

This clonotype was seen a few times. This chain joins TRBV12-3 or TRBV12-4 and TRBJ1-5; 9 bases align to TRBD1. V was clipped by 5 bases and J by 7 bases; unmatched bases: 6. This CDR3 is built from 14 residues. The DNA for the CDR3 is TGTGCCAGCAGTCCTACAGGGGGCTGGCAGCCCCAGCATTTT. Translated, it gives CASSPTGGWQPQHF.

The chain couples TRBV29-1 to TRBJ2-7, with TRBD1 identical over 11 bases. Losses at the gene ends were 3 bases for V and 4 bases for J; bases not matched to a gene: 8. The CDR3 spans 15 residues. The germline gives CDR1 SQVTM, CDR2 ANQGSEA. CDR3: CSVDSGQGVRYEQYF. The CDR3 DNA reads as TGCAGCGTTGATTCGGGACAGGGGGTTCGGTACGAGCAGTACTTC.

The chain uses TRBV2 and TRBJ1-1; a weak D match, TRBD1 (5 bases). Deletions cut 5 bases from V and 2 bases from J, with 18 bases between. The V gene's germline CDR1 is SNHLY and CDR2 FYNNEI. This CDR3 comprises 16 residues. This CDR3 reads CASSKEAERGNTEAFF. The CDR3 DNA follows: TGTGCCAGCAGTAAGGAGGCAGAGAGGGGTAACACTGAAGCTTTCTTT.

This clonotype was counted a few times. The chain combines TRBV24-1 with TRBJ1-2; no definite D call. Trimming pared 7 bases from V and 7 bases from J, leaving 9 bases between. This CDR3 is built from 11 residues. Looked up from germline, CDR1 is KGHDR and CDR2 is SFDVKD. The CDR3 loop reads CATSSFSGYTF. In DNA form, the CDR3 reads TGTGCCACCAGCTCGTTCTCTGGCTACACCTTC.

This clonotype was seen a handful of times. This chain connects TRBV5-1 to TRBJ2-7, with D possibly being TRBD1 or TRBD2 (5 bases each). V was shortened by 4 bases and J by 4 bases, with 18 bases between the two germline ends. CDR3 size: 15 residues. Looked up from germline, CDR1 is SGHRS and CDR2 is YFSETQ. CDR3 nucleotides: TGCGCCAGCAGCCATAATCAGGGTGAGGGATACGAGCAGTACTTC. It is translated as CASSHNQGEGYEQYF.

The gene calls are TRBV11-1 and TRBJ2-1, with D perhaps TRBD2 (6 bases). Germline V gives CDR1 SGHAT, CDR2 FQDESV (reference sequence). There are 16 residues in the CDR3. V shed 3 bases and J shed 10 bases, with 22 bases lying between them. The CDR3 DNA is TGTGCCAGCAGCTTTGGTAGGACGGGGGACGTAGGAGAGCAGTTCTTC. Its protein product is CASSFGRTGDVGEQFF.

The chain recombines TRBV6-2 or TRBV6-3 with TRBJ2-1, with D perhaps matching TRBD2 (6 bases). CDR3 length: 14 residues. Trimming cost V 2 bases and J 5 bases, with 10 bases left between them. Looked up from germline, CDR1 is MNHEY and CDR2 is SVGEGT. This chain's CDR3 is CASSYSGRNNEQFF. The CDR3 DNA reads TGTGCCAGCAGTTACAGCGGGCGTAACAATGAGCAGTTCTTC.

The V gene is TRBV5-1, the J gene TRBJ2-2; D might be TRBD1 (5 bases). The CDR3 contains 15 residues. V was cut by 2 bases and J by 3 bases, with 11 bases left in between. Looked up from germline, CDR1 is SGHRS and CDR2 is YFSETQ. CDR3 loop: CASSFRGRDTGELFF. The CDR3 DNA reads TGCGCCAGCAGCTTTAGGGGCAGGGACACCGGGGAGCTGTTTTTT.

This clonotype occurred a few times. V usage is TRBV7-8 and J usage is TRBJ2-3; D unresolved. With 1 base removed from V and 4 bases from J, the gap between germline ends came to 12 bases. CDR3 size: 15 residues. Germline-derived CDR1 and CDR2 are SGHVS and FQNEAQ. DNA for the CDR3: TGTGCCAGCAGCTTAGTCGGCAGATCGGCAGATACGCAGTATTTT. Amino acids: CASSLVGRSADTQYF.

The chain employs TRBV5-1 and TRBJ2-1; 11 bases are a match to TRBD1. Germline V lookup: CDR1 SGHRS, CDR2 YFSETQ. V shed 4 bases, J shed 0 bases, and the junction held 6 bases outside the gene matches. The CDR3 covers 17 residues. Here the CDR3 DNA reads TGCGCCAGCAGCCAAGGGACAGGGGGTAGCTCCTACAATGAGCAGTTCTTC. As protein: CASSQGTGGSSYNEQFF.

This clonotype was observed a few times. This may be a read error: a much more frequent sequence differs by one nucleotide. J is TRBJ2-4 and V is TRBV19, with 9 nucleotides matching TRBD1. This CDR3 contains 13 residues. Looked up from germline, CDR1 is LNHDA and CDR2 is SQIVND (reference sequence). CDR3 bases: TGTGCCTGTAGTGACAGGGGGAAAAACATTCAGTACTTC. Amino acids: CACSDRGKNIQYF.

This clonotype appeared a few times. V usage is TRBV7-2 and J usage is TRBJ2-7; maybe TRBD2 (5 bases). V was shortened by 5 bases and J by 2 bases, with 16 bases between the two germline ends. The CDR3 sequence is 15 residues long. Germline CDR1 SGHTA, CDR2 FQGNSA. The CDR3 sequence is CASSRGSGSTYEQYF. As DNA, the CDR3 is TGTGCCAGCAGCCGCGGGTCAGGATCCACCTACGAGCAGTACTTC.

Only a few counts were recorded for this clonotype. V usage is TRBV18 and J usage is TRBJ2-1; no firm D call. Germline V gives CDR1 KGHSH, CDR2 LQKENI. V was pared by 0 bases and J by 13 bases, with 10 bases between. The CDR3 loop spans 12 amino acids. The CDR3 reads CASSPPTGAQFF. In nucleotides, the CDR3 is TGTGCCAGCTCACCACCGACGGGCGCCCAGTTCTTC.